Listed below are T cell receptor beta chains from one sample, sequenced in a study of blood T cell repertoires in COVID-19. Method: immunoSEQ multiplex PCR; TCRdb's copy keeps in-frame clones and lacks some. The table shows some 230,000 clones, with about 85% occurring only once. Source material: peripheral blood. Source of these receptors: an older woman who had recovered from COVID-19. Both conserved end residues are part of each CDR3. Fields, in order: clone size, CDR3 length, J gene, V gene, D gene, CDR3 DNA, CDR3 protein. The D gene is left open where the match is weak. A clone size is listed for some rows: how often the clone was seen (once, few, many), or a class if it is expanded.

size: .; length: 14; J: TRBJ1-1; V: TRBV5-1; D: .; DNA: TGCGCCAGCAGTATCAGCCTTGGGAGCACTGAAGCTTTCTTT; CDR3: CASSISLGSTEAFF
size: .; length: 14; J: TRBJ2-7; V: TRBV11-3; D: TRBD2; DNA: TGTGCCAGCGCCCTCGCGGGGGGTTCCTACGAGCAGTACTTC; CDR3: CASALAGGSYEQYF
size: .; length: 13; J: TRBJ1-1; V: TRBV11-2; D: .; DNA: TGTGCCAGCTTAGGACCGGGAGGCACTGAAGCTTTCTTT; CDR3: CASLGPGGTEAFF
size: .; length: 18; J: TRBJ2-5; V: TRBV7-8; D: TRBD2; DNA: TGTGCCAGCAGCTTAGCCTGGCGGATAACTAGCGGGGGAGAGACCCAGTACTTC; CDR3: CASSLAWRITSGGETQYF
size: .; length: 15; J: TRBJ1-6; V: TRBV27; D: .; DNA: TGTGCCAGCGGTCGACAGGCCGCCTATAATTCACCCCTCCACTTT; CDR3: CASGRQAAYNSPLHF
size: .; length: 15; J: TRBJ2-7; V: TRBV7-6; D: TRBD2; DNA: TGTGCCAGCAGCAATCAACTAGCGGGGGTGATCGAGCAGTACTTC; CDR3: CASSNQLAGVIEQYF
size: .; length: 16; J: TRBJ2-5; V: TRBV9; D: TRBD1; DNA: TGTGCCAGCAGCACCTCCGGGACAGGGGGACAAGAGACCCAGTACTTC; CDR3: CASSTSGTGGQETQYF
size: .; length: 14; J: TRBJ1-5; V: TRBV19; D: .; DNA: TGTGCCAGTGGGGTTCTGACAGGAAGGCAGCCCCAGCATTTT; CDR3: CASGVLTGRQPQHF
size: once; length: 16; J: TRBJ2-1; V: TRBV4-3; D: .; DNA: TGCGCCAGCAGCCAAGATACACAGGTCTTCTACAATGAGCAGTTCTTC; CDR3: CASSQDTQVFYNEQFF
size: once; length: 15; J: TRBJ1-5; V: TRBV6-1; D: TRBD1; DNA: TGTGCCAGCACCCCCGGACAGGCCTTCCGGCAGCCCCAGCATTTT; CDR3: CASTPGQAFRQPQHF
size: .; length: 15; J: TRBJ2-3; V: TRBV19; D: .; DNA: TGTGCCAGTAGTAGCGGGACAGACAGCACAGATACGCAGTATTTT; CDR3: CASSSGTDSTDTQYF
size: .; length: 13; J: TRBJ2-7; V: TRBV9; D: .; DNA: TGTGCCAGCGGGCCTAGCGATGTCAAGACGCAGTACTTC; CDR3: CASGPSDVKTQYF
size: .; length: 15; J: TRBJ2-1; V: TRBV19; D: TRBD2; DNA: TGTGCCAGTAGTATCGGTAGCGGGGGTAACAATGAGCAGTTCTTC; CDR3: CASSIGSGGNNEQFF
size: .; length: 15; J: TRBJ1-5; V: TRBV7-2; D: .; DNA: TGTGCCAGCAGCTCCGGACACTATAGCAATCAGCCCCAGCATTTT; CDR3: CASSSGHYSNQPQHF
size: .; length: 18; J: TRBJ1-5; V: TRBV7-3; D: TRBD1; DNA: TGTGCCAGCAGCTTCGAGGTTCCCCGGGACAGCACAACTCAGCCCCAGCATTTT; CDR3: CASSFEVPRDSTTQPQHF
size: once; length: 17; J: TRBJ2-5; V: TRBV3-1/TRBV3-2; D: TRBD2; DNA: TGTGCCAGCAGCCAAGTTTTCAGCGGGGGCCCTCAAGAGACCCAGTACTTC; CDR3: CASSQVFSGGPQETQYF
size: .; length: 14; J: TRBJ2-7; V: TRBV7-6; D: TRBD1; DNA: TGTGCCAGCAGCTTAGGACAGGGGGGGTACGAGCAGTACTTC; CDR3: CASSLGQGGYEQYF
size: .; length: 15; J: TRBJ2-1; V: TRBV2; D: .; DNA: TGTGCCAGCAGTGAAAGTGGTCTAGCCAACAATGAGCAGTTCTTC; CDR3: CASSESGLANNEQFF
size: .; length: 14; J: TRBJ1-1; V: TRBV9; D: .; DNA: TGTGCCAGCAGCGTAGACCAGGCTTCCACTGAAGCTTTCTTT; CDR3: CASSVDQASTEAFF
size: .; length: 14; J: TRBJ1-1; V: TRBV30; D: .; DNA: TGTGCCTGGAGTCACTTGCGAGGTAGGACTGAAGCTTTCTTT; CDR3: CAWSHLRGRTEAFF
size: .; length: 15; J: TRBJ1-5; V: TRBV7-8; D: .; DNA: TGTGCCAGCAGCTCCGACAGTAGTTTCAATCAGCCCCAGCATTTT; CDR3: CASSSDSSFNQPQHF
size: .; length: 13; J: TRBJ2-3; V: TRBV13; D: .; DNA: TGTGCCAGCAGCCCCCAAGCGGAGGATACGCAGTATTTT; CDR3: CASSPQAEDTQYF
size: .; length: 13; J: TRBJ2-3; V: TRBV2; D: .; DNA: TGTGCCAGCAGTGGGGACTCCCAAGATACGCAGTATTTT; CDR3: CASSGDSQDTQYF
size: .; length: 15; J: TRBJ2-3; V: TRBV4-3; D: TRBD2; DNA: TGCGCCAGCAGCAGGACTAGCGGGGGGTTAGATACGCAGTATTTT; CDR3: CASSRTSGGLDTQYF
size: .; length: 15; J: TRBJ1-3; V: TRBV5-8; D: .; DNA: TGTGCCAGCCGAGAAACAGGAAACTCTGGAAACACCATATATTTT; CDR3: CASRETGNSGNTIYF
size: .; length: 12; J: TRBJ1-2; V: TRBV6-2/TRBV6-3; D: .; DNA: TGTGCCAGTAGTACTTTCGGGTGGAGCTACACCTTC; CDR3: CASSTFGWSYTF
size: .; length: 11; J: TRBJ2-1; V: TRBV5-6; D: TRBD1; DNA: TGTGCCAGCAGCTTGGGGGGACAGGAGTTCTTC; CDR3: CASSLGGQEFF
size: .; length: 16; J: TRBJ2-1; V: TRBV7-9; D: TRBD2; DNA: TGTGCCAGCAGCTTATGGCCGGGGGGTATCTACAATGAGCAGTTCTTC; CDR3: CASSLWPGGIYNEQFF
size: .; length: 18; J: TRBJ2-2; V: TRBV5-4; D: TRBD2; DNA: TGTGCCAGCAGCTTGCCCTCTGGGATAGCGGGGGTCACCGGGGAGCTGTTTTTT; CDR3: CASSLPSGIAGVTGELFF
size: .; length: 16; J: TRBJ1-2; V: TRBV5-6; D: .; DNA: TGTGCCAGCAGCCTTATTGTTGGGGGCGAGAGATATGGCTACACCTTC; CDR3: CASSLIVGGERYGYTF